The T cell receptor (beta chain) under discussion was sequenced for a study of OX40 agonist ivuxolimab in advanced cancers. The wider study: Patients in the trial were receiving intravenous ivuxolimab every 2 weeks, at doses of 0.01 to 10 mg/kg.

Trimming cost V 5 bases and J 5 bases, with 16 bases left between them. The CDR3 runs to 14 residues. CDR1 and CDR2 (germline): SGHTA, FQGTGA. Only in-frame clones appear in the TCRdb table, and some are missing; sequencing was by immunoSEQ multiplex PCR. This sample has about 38,000 clones, with around 86% found just once. This rearrangement joins TRBV7-3 to TRBJ2-7; D remains unclear. This clonotype was obtained from an adult with an advanced solid tumor such as melanoma, head and neck, liver or kidney cancer. Sequencing used CD4+ or CD8+ T cells sorted from blood, obtained in a trial of the OX40 agonist ivuxolimab. Here the CDR3 DNA reads TGTGCCAGCAGCCTCTCCTTCCCCGGCGACGAGCAGTACTTC. Amino acid sequence: CASSLSFPGDEQYF.